This TCR beta chain stems from a study of blood T cells in healthy people across ages. A second roughly 6 to 11 cycle PCR used barcoded and J-beta primers. TCRdb reprocessed the 5' RACE reads via MiXCR and lists one record per CDR3 protein. The table lists about 1.8 million distinct CDR3 sequences, around half of them singletons. Each donor's blood draw was roughly 10 milliliters of peripheral blood. Sequencing was performed on blood. The receptor's source is a woman aged 40 to 55 in good health.

The CDR3 protein is CASSPMRLNEQYF. The CDR3 nucleotides are TGTGCCAGCAGTCCCATGAGACTCAACGAGCAGTACTTC. V is TRBV28 and J is TRBJ2-7; D gene uncertain. This CDR3 is built from 13 residues. V shed 5 bases and J shed 5 bases, with 13 bases lying between them. Germline lookup yields CDR1 MDHEN and CDR2 SYDVKM. Filled out from reference TRBV28 and TRBJ2-7, the complete variable domain reads DVKVTQSSRYLVKRTGEKVFLECVQDMDHENMFWYRQDPGLGLRLIYFSYDVKMKEKGDIPEGYSVSREKKERFSLILESASTNQTSMYLCASSPMRLNEQYFGPGTRLTVT.